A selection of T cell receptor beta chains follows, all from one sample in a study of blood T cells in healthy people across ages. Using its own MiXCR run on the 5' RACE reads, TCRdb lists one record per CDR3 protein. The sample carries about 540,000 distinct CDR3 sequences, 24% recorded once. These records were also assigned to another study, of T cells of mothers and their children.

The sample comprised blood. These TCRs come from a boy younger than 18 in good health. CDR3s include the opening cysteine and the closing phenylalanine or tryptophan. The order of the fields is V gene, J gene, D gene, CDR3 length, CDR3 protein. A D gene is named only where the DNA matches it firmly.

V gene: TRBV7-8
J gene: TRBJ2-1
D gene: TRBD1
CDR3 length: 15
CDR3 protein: CASSSGQGSYNEQFF

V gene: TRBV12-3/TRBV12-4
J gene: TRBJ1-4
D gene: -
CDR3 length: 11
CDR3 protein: CASRLGEKLFF

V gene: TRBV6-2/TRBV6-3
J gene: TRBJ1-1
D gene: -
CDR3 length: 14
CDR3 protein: CASSSNLPWAEAFF

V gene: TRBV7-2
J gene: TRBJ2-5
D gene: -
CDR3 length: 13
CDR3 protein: CASKTSYQETQYF

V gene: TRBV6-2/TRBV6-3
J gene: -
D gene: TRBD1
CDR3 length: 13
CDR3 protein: CASSSQGTHEQYF

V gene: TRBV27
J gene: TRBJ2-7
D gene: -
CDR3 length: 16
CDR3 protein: CASSLSGERVTYEQYF

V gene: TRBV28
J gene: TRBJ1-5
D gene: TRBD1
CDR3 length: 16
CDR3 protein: CASSREPGQNNQPQHF

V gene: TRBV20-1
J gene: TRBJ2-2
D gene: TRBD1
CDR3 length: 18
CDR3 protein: CSASPAPGGAGYTGELFF

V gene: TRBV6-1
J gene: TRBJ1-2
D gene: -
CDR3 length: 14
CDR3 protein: CASRPRKGFVGYTF

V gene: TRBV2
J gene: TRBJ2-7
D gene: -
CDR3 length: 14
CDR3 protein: CASRVGTRTYEQYF

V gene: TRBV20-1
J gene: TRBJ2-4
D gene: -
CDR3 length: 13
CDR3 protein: CSARAEALSIQYF

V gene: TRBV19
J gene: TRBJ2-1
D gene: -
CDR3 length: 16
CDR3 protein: CASSMAGQGGYNEQFF

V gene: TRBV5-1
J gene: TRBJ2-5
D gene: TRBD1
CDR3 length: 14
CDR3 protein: CASSFGQGPETQHF

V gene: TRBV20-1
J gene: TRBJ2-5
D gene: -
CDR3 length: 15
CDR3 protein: CSASDQAGDQETQYF

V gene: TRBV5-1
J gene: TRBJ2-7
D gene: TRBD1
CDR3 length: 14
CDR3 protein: CASSVLDREGEQYF

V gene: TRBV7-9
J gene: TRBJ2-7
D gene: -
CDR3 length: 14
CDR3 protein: CASSSRVGLSEQYF

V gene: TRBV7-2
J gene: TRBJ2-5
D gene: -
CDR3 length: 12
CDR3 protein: CASSPHRETQYF

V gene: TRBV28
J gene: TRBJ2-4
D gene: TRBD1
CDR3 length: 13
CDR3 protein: CASSTTGENIQYF

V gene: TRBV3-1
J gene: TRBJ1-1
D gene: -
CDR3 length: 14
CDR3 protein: CASSQETRNTEAFF

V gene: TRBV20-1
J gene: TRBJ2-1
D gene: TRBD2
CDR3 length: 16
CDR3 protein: CSASAGGSSSYNEQFF

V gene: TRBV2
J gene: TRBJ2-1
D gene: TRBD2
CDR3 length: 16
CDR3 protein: CASSPLGDYEYNEQFF

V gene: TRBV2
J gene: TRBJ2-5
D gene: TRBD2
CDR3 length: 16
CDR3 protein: CASSDPRLAALGEQYF

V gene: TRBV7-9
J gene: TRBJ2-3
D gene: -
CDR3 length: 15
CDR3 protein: CASSLASGILNTQYF

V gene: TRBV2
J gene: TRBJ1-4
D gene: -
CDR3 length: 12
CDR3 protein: CANHRVDEKLFF

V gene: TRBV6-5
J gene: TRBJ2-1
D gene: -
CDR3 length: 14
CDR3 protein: CASSTNAPLNEQFF

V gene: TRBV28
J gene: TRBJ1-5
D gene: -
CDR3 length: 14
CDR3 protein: CASSFRQLNQPQHF

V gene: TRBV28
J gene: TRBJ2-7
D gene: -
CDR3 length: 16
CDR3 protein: CASSPTLGSLTYEQYF

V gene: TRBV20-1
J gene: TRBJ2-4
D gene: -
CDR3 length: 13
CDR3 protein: CSANRGAKNIQYF

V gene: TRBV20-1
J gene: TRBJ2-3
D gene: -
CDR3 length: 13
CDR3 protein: CSAPRSRTDTQYF

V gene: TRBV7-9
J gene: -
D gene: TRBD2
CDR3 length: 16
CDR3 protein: CASSPRTSGRNNEQFF

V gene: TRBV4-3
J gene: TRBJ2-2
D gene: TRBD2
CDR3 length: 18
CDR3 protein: CASSQDVASGGSNGELFF

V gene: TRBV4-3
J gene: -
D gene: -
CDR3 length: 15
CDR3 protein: CASSQERSGSDEQFF

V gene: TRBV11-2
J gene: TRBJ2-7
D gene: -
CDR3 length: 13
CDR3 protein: CASSSGLIYEQYF

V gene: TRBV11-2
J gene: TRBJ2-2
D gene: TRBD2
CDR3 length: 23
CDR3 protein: CASSSRLASLSSAAIRRTGELFF

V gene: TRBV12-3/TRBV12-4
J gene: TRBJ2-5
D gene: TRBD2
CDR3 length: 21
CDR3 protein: CASSFSALAGAAGVLKETQYF

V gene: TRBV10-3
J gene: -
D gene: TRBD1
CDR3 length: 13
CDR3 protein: CSIRVGTDYEQYF

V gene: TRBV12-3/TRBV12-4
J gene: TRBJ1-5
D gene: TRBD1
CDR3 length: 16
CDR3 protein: CASGKQGASGNQPQHF

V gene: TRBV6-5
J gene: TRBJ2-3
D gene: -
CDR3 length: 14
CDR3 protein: CASSYLSGLDTQYF

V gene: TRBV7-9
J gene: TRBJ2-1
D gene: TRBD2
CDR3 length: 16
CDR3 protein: CASSLEASGGYNEQFF

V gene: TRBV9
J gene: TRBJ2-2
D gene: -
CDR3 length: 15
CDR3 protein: CASRSGRHQGGELFF

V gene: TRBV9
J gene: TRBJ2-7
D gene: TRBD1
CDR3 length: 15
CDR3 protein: CASSEETGFSYEQYF

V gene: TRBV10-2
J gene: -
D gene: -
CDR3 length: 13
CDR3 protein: CASSNWKSYEQYF

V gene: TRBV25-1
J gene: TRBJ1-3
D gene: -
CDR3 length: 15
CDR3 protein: CASSELRSSGNTIYF

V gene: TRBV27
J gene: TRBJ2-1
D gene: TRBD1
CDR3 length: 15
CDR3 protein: CASSQTGMHYNEQFF

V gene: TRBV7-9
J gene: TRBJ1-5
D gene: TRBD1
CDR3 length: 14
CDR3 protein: CASSSDREGQPQHF

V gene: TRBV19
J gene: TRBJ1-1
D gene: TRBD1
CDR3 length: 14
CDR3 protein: CASSTTGVNTEAFF